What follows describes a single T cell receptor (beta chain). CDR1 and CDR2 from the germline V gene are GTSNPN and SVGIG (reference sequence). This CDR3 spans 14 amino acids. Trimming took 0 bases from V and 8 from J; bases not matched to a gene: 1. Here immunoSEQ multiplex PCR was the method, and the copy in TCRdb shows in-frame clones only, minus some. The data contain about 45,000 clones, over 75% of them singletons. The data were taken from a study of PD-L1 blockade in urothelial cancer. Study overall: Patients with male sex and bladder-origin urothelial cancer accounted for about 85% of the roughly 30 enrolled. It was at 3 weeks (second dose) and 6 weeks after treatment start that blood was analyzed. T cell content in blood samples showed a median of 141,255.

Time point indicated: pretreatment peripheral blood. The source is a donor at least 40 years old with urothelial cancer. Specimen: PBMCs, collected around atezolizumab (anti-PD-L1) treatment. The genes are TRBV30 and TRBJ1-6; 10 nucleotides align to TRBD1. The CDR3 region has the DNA TGTGCCTGGAGTGTGGGGACAGGGGATTCACCCCTCCACTTT. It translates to CAWSVGTGDSPLHF.